The sequence of this T cell receptor beta chain was determined in a study of blood T cells in healthy people across ages. Overall study context: Capture by template switching was about one barcoded beta molecule per two T cells. Points from the study as a whole: Since the PBMCs were unsorted, naive and antigen-experienced cells could not be conclusively compared. Donor CMV infection status was unknown, possibly confounding age-related changes in expanded clonotypes.

Through a sample-barcoded 5' primer and a J-beta primer mix, a second PCR was run for 7 to 11 cycles. TCRdb ran MiXCR on the 5' RACE reads and lists one entry per CDR3 protein. Among some 920,000 distinct CDR3 sequences, about 51% were seen once, and the ten largest hold about a fifth. Looked up from germline, CDR1 is MGHRA and CDR2 is YSYEKL. The length of the CDR3 is 13 residues. V lost 6 bases, J lost 7 bases, and 8 bases stayed unmatched. The sample holds a few counts of this clonotype. Its antigen is undetermined. Sequencing was carried out using blood. The chain joins TRBV4-1 to TRBJ1-2, with 7 bases matching TRBD1. This TCR was sampled from a woman aged 55-69 years in good health. The CDR3 reads CASRRTGERGYTF. Here the CDR3 DNA reads TGCGCCAGCAGACGAACAGGGGAGCGTGGCTACACCTTC.